These 6 T cell receptor beta chains were sequenced from one sample in a study of T cell repertoires in ileal Crohn's disease. Time point meaning: neoterminal ileum biopsy at postoperative endoscopy, about 6 months after surgery. Clones were read by immunoSEQ multiplex PCR, and TCRdb kept only the in-frame ones, dropping some. The sample lists 55,000 to 65,000 clones, approximately 88% occurring once. Sequenced input: ileal tissue. The receptors originated from an adult with Crohn's disease.

The chain joins TRBV6-1 to TRBJ1-1; D gene unclear. Trimming pared 5 bases from V and 8 bases from J, leaving 12 bases between. The CDR3 length is 12 residues. Per the germline V gene, CDR1 is MNHNS and CDR2 is SASEGT. The CDR3 DNA reads as TGTGCCAGCAGTCGTGCGTGGAGGGAAGCTTTCTTT. Residues: CASSRAWREAFF.

The chain recombines TRBV5-6 with TRBJ2-6, with a weak D call TRBD2 (5 bases). CDR1 is SGHDT and CDR2 is YYEEEE in the germline V gene. Trimming took 1 base from V and 0 from J, leaving 11 bases between them. This CDR3 is 17 amino acids long. CDR3 region: CASSLRTQSSGANVLTF. CDR3 coding DNA: TGTGCCAGCAGCTTGAGGACTCAGAGCTCTGGGGCCAACGTCCTGACTTTC.

The V and J genes are TRBV7-9 and TRBJ2-3, with 8 bases lining up with TRBD2. V was pared by 5 bases and J by 0 bases, with 4 bases of the junction left unmatched. Germline V gene lookup returns CDR1 SEHNR and CDR2 FQNEAQ (reference sequence). CDR3 length: 15 residues. The CDR3 loop reads CASSLSGESTDTQYF. The CDR3 DNA reads TGTGCCAGCAGCCTTAGCGGGGAAAGCACAGATACGCAGTATTTT.

This chain connects TRBV5-4 to TRBJ1-2; TRBD1 aligns across 8 bases. The length of the CDR3 is 13 residues. The germline V gene encodes CDR1 SGHNT and CDR2 YYREEE (reference sequence). Trimming took 9 bases from V and 4 from J; bases not matched to a gene: 8. In DNA, the CDR3 is TGTGCCACCGATTCAGGGGGCGTCTATGGCTACACCTTC. Its translation: CATDSGGVYGYTF.

The J gene is TRBJ1-1, the V gene TRBV11-2; no firm D call. Trimming removed 5 bases from V and 8 bases from J, with 15 bases in between. Germline V gene data show CDR1 as SGHAT and CDR2 as FQNNGV. The CDR3 loop spans 13 amino acids. The CDR3 reads CASSPIRTIEAFF. The CDR3 bases are TGTGCCAGCAGCCCTATTCGAACTATCGAAGCTTTCTTT.

Concerning this clone itself: The identical CDR3 is also encoded by other nucleotide sequences in the sample. The V call is TRBV7-6, the J call TRBJ1-5; D gene uncertain. The V and J ends lost 6 bases and 2 bases respectively, with 5 bases between them. From germline, CDR1 is SGHVS and CDR2 FNYEAQ. This CDR3 has 12 amino acids. The chain's CDR3 is CASSQGNQPQHF. Here the CDR3 DNA reads TGTGCCAGCAGTCAGGGCAATCAGCCCCAGCATTTT.